Listed below are T cell receptor beta chains from one sample, sequenced in a study of cytotoxic CD8 clonotypes in ibrutinib-treated CLL. Measured with immunoSEQ multiplex PCR; TCRdb has only the in-frame clones, and not every one. This table holds 200,000 to 250,000 clones, approximately 79% found once. The sequencing used PBMCs, collected after 12 months of ibrutinib treatment. The source of these receptors is a human donor with chronic lymphocytic leukemia. Each CDR3 is given with its conserved first and last residue. Fields, in order: J gene, V gene, D gene, clone size, CDR3 DNA, CDR3 protein. A D gene is named only where the DNA matches it firmly. Only part of the rows carry a size: once, few, many, or a class if the clone is expanded.

TRBJ1-4,TRBV25-1,.,medium-sized,TGTGCCAGCAGTGAATTGGGAGTTAATGAAAAACTGTTTTTT,CASSELGVNEKLFF
TRBJ2-1,TRBV19,TRBD1,.,TGTGCCAGTCGGTCCGGGACAGGGCCGGGGGAGCAGTTCTTC,CASRSGTGPGEQFF
TRBJ2-3,TRBV14,.,.,TGTGCCAGCAGCCAAGGGCTCTATCAGAGCGATACGCAGTATTTT,CASSQGLYQSDTQYF
TRBJ2-7,TRBV5-1,TRBD2,once,TGCGCCAGCAGCTTGGAAAGGCAGGGAGGGAGCTACGAGCAGTACTTC,CASSLERQGGSYEQYF
TRBJ1-4,TRBV7-9,.,.,TGTGCCAGCAGCTTACTTGAAAAACTGTTTTTT,CASSLLEKLFF
TRBJ2-7,TRBV11-2,.,.,TGTGCCAGCAGCTTAGGAGGTGGGCACTCCTACGAGCAGTACTTC,CASSLGGGHSYEQYF
TRBJ2-2,TRBV5-1,.,.,TGCGCCAGCAGCTTGGTGTCGGGGCTCCGTAACACCGGGGAGCTGTTTTTT,CASSLVSGLRNTGELFF
TRBJ1-5,TRBV5-6,.,.,TGTGCCAGCAGCTTGTTTCCAGGAGATCAGCCCCAGCATTTT,CASSLFPGDQPQHF
TRBJ1-5,TRBV11-2,TRBD1,few,TGTGCCAGCAGCTTAGGGACAGGTCAGCCCCAGCATTTT,CASSLGTGQPQHF
TRBJ2-7,TRBV27,.,many,TGTGCCAGCAGTTTGTCCAGGGTCTACGAGCAGTACTTC,CASSLSRVYEQYF
TRBJ2-3,TRBV10-1,TRBD1,once,TGCGCCACCGCGGGACAGGGGAGCACAGATACGCAGTATTTT,CATAGQGSTDTQYF
TRBJ2-1,TRBV2,.,.,TGTGCCAGCAGAGAAGTGGTATTTGAGCAGTTCTTC,CASREVVFEQFF
TRBJ1-2,TRBV6-1,.,.,TGTGCCAGCAGTGACAGGGATGGCTACACCTTC,CASSDRDGYTF
TRBJ2-1,TRBV28,.,.,TGTGCCAGCAGTTTACCAGGGAATGAGCAGTTCTTC,CASSLPGNEQFF
TRBJ2-7,TRBV6-1,.,.,TGTGCCAGCAGTGAAACGGTGGTCGAGCAGTACTTC,CASSETVVEQYF
TRBJ1-1,TRBV4-2,.,few,TGTGCCAGCAGCCAACCCCCTCACAGGTCCAACAACACTGAAGCTTTCTTT,CASSQPPHRSNNTEAFF
TRBJ1-4,TRBV19,.,.,TGTGCCAGTAGGCCGGCGGGGGCTGGGGAAAAACTGTTTTTT,CASRPAGAGEKLFF
TRBJ1-4,TRBV6-5,.,.,TGTGCCAGCAGCCCCGAACGGATGACTAATGAAAAACTGTTTTTT,CASSPERMTNEKLFF
TRBJ2-7,TRBV5-1,.,few,TGCGCCAGCAGCGCTAGACTGGAAAACTACGAGCAGTACTTC,CASSARLENYEQYF
TRBJ2-7,TRBV6-5,.,few,TGTGCCAGCAGTTGGCGGGGGACAGGTGAATACGAGCAGTACTTC,CASSWRGTGEYEQYF
TRBJ1-5,TRBV6-5,.,.,TGTGCCAGCAGTTACTCGGGCAGGGGACTAAATCAGCCCCAGCATTTT,CASSYSGRGLNQPQHF
TRBJ1-5,TRBV6-6,.,.,TGTGCCAGCGCAAGCGGACAATTCAGCAATCAGCCCCAGCATTTT,CASASGQFSNQPQHF
TRBJ1-2,TRBV28,TRBD1,.,TGTGCCAGCAGTCAAGCGACAGGGACCCATGGCTACACCTTC,CASSQATGTHGYTF
TRBJ1-5,TRBV7-8,TRBD1,few,TGTGCCAGCAGTTTGGGACAGGGGAGCAATCAGCCCCAGCATTTT,CASSLGQGSNQPQHF
TRBJ2-2,TRBV11-3,.,.,TGTGCCAGCAGCTTAGAACGGTGGGAAGAACAGGGGAACACCGGGGAGCTGTTTTTT,CASSLERWEEQGNTGELFF
TRBJ1-3,TRBV18,.,few,TGTGCCAGCTCACCTCAGGAAAGCTCTGGAAACACCATATATTTT,CASSPQESSGNTIYF
TRBJ2-5,TRBV7-9,.,few,TGTGCCAGCAGCCTACAAGAGACCCAGTACTTC,CASSLQETQYF
TRBJ2-3,TRBV7-6,.,.,TGTGCCAGCAGCTTATTCGGCGTTGGGGCAGATACGCAGTATTTT,CASSLFGVGADTQYF
TRBJ1-2,TRBV18,.,.,TGTGCCAGCTCACGGGCTCCAGCGAGTGTAAGGGCCTTC,CASSRAPASVRAF
TRBJ2-3,TRBV13,TRBD2,.,TGTGCCAGCAGCTCAGGACTAGCGGGCACAGATACGCAGTATTTT,CASSSGLAGTDTQYF
TRBJ2-1,TRBV4-1,TRBD2,.,TGCGCCAGCAGCCCAGGGACTAGCGGGAGGGCCGGCAATGAGCAGTTCTTC,CASSPGTSGRAGNEQFF
TRBJ2-7,TRBV5-1,.,.,TGCGCCAGCAGCCCTTCGGCCAGTAAGTCGTACGAGCAGTACTTC,CASSPSASKSYEQYF
TRBJ2-3,TRBV4-1,TRBD2,.,TGCGCCAGCAGCCATGGACTAGCGGGAAGTAGCACAGATACGCAGTATTTT,CASSHGLAGSSTDTQYF
TRBJ2-3,TRBV7-6,.,.,TGTGCCAGCAGCCGAGGGGGGGCCGGAGCGTCAAATACGCAGTATTTT,CASSRGGAGASNTQYF
TRBJ2-2,TRBV5-6,TRBD2,.,TGTGCCAGCAGTATGACCGGGACTAGTACGACCGGGGAGCTGTTTTTT,CASSMTGTSTTGELFF
TRBJ2-1,TRBV25-1,.,.,TGTGCCAGCAGTGAAGGGGTATACAATGAGCAGTTCTTC,CASSEGVYNEQFF
TRBJ1-1,TRBV6-1,.,.,TGTGCCAGCAGTGAAGCGCGGAGGACTCTGAACACTGAAGCTTTCTTT,CASSEARRTLNTEAFF
TRBJ1-5,TRBV28,.,once,TGTGCCAGCAGCCCCAGGAGCCAGCCCCAGCATTTT,CASSPRSQPQHF
TRBJ1-5,TRBV27,.,.,TGTGCCAGCAGTTTAATCAGTGGCCGCAATCAGCCCCAGCATTTT,CASSLISGRNQPQHF
TRBJ2-2,TRBV23-1,.,.,TGCGCCAGCAGTCAATCGGGGGGGACAACCGGGGAGCTGTTTTTT,CASSQSGGTTGELFF
TRBJ1-1,TRBV10-3,.,many,TGTGCCATCAGTGAGTCGCAGAACACTGAAGCTTTCTTT,CAISESQNTEAFF
TRBJ1-2,TRBV7-3,TRBD1,.,TGTGCCAGCAGCTTAGGAACAGGGGGAGAGTATGGCTACACCTTC,CASSLGTGGEYGYTF
TRBJ1-2,TRBV14,.,few,TGTGCCAGCAGCCTAAGGATGGGGTGGCTCTATGGCTACACCTTC,CASSLRMGWLYGYTF
TRBJ2-7,TRBV4-1,TRBD2,.,TGCGCCAGCAGCCCCCGGGGGGTCCCCTACGAGCAGTACTTC,CASSPRGVPYEQYF
TRBJ2-7,TRBV19,.,.,TGTGCCAGTAGTATAGCGGGACAAGTCTACGAGCAGTACTTC,CASSIAGQVYEQYF
TRBJ2-1,TRBV5-6,.,once,TGTGCCAGCAGCCACCGGCGGGGAGCGTACAATGAGCAGTTCTTC,CASSHRRGAYNEQFF
TRBJ1-1,TRBV6-4,.,.,TGTGCCAGCAGTCCGGGGAATTGGAACACTGAAGCTTTCTTT,CASSPGNWNTEAFF